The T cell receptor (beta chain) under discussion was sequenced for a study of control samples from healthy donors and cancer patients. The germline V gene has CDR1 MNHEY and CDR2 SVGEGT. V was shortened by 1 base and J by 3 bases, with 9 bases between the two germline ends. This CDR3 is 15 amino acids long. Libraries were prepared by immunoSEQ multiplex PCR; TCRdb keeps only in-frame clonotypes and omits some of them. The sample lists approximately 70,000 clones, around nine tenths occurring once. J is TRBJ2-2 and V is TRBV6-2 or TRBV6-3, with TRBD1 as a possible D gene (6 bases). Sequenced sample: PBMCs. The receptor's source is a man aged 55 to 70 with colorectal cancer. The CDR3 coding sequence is TGTGCCAGCAGTTACTGGGGGACACACACCGGGGAGCTGTTTTTT. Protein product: CASSYWGTHTGELFF.